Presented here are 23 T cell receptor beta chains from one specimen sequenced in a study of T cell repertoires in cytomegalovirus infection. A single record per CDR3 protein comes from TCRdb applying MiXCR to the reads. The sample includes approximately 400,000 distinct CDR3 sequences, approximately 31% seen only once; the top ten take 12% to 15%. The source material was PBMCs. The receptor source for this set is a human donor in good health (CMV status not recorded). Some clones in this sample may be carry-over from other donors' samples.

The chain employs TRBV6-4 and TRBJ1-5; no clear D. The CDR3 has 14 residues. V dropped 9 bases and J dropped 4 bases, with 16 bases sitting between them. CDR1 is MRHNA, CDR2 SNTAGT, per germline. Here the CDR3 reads CASPRGRLNQPQHF. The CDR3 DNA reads TGTGCCAGTCCTCGTGGGCGCCTAAATCAGCCCCAGCATTTT.

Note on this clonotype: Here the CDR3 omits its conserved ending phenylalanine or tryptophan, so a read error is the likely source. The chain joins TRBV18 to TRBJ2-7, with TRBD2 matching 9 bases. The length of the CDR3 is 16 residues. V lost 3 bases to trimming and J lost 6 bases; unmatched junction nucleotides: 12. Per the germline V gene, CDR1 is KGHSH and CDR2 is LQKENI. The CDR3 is CASSPQGQRGALEQYS. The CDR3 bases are TGTGCCAGCTCACCCCAGGGACAGCGGGGGGCCCTCGAGCAGTACTCC.

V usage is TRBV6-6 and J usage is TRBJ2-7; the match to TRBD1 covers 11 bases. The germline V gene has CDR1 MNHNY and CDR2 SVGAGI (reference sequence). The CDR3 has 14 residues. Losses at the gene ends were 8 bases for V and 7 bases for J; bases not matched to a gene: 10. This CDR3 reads CASSLKGTGGEQYF. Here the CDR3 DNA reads TGTGCCAGCTCCTTAAAGGGGACAGGGGGAGAGCAGTACTTC.

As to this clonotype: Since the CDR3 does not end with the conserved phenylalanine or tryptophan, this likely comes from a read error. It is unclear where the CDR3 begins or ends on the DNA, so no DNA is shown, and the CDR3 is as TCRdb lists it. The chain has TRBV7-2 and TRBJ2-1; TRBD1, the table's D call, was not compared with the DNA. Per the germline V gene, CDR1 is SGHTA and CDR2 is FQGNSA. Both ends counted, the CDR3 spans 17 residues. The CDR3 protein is CASSLLAGGIKYNEPFL.

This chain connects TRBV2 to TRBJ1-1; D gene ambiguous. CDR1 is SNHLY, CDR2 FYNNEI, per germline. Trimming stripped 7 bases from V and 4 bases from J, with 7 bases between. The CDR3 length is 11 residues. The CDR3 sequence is CASIDGTEAFF. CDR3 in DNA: TGTGCCAGCATCGATGGCACTGAAGCTTTCTTT.

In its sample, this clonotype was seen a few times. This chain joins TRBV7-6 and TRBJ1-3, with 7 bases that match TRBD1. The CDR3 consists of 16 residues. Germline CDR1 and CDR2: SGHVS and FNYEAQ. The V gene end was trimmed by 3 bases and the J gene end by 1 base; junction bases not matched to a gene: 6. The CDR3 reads CASSFAAGGSGNTIYF. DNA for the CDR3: TGTGCCAGCAGCTTTGCCGCAGGGGGATCTGGAAACACCATATATTTT. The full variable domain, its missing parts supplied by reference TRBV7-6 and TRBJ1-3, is GAGVSQSPRYKVTKRGQDVALRCDPISGHVSLYWYRQALGQGPEFLTYFNYEAQQDKSGLPNDRFSAERPEGSISTLTIQRTEQRDSAMYRCASSFAAGGSGNTIYFGEGSWLTVV.

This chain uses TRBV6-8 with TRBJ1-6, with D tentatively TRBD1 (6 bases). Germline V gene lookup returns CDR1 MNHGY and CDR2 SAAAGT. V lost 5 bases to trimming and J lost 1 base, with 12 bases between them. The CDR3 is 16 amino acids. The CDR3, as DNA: TGTGCCAGCAGTGACCGCAGGGGTTCCTATAATTCACCCCTCCACTTT. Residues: CASSDRRGSYNSPLHF.

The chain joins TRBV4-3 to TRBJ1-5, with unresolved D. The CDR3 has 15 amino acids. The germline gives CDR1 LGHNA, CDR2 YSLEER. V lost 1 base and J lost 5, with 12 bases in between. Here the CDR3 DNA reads TGCGCCAGCAGCCAAGCGCACAGCCCAGATCAGCCCCAGCATTTT. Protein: CASSQAHSPDQPQHF.

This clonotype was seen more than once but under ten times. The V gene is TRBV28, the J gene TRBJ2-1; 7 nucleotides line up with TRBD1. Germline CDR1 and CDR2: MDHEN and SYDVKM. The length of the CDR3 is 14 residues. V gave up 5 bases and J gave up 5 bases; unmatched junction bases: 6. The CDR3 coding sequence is TGTGCCAGCAGTCAGTATCAGGGGGACAATGAGCAGTTCTTC. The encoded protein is CASSQYQGDNEQFF.

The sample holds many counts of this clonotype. CDR3 DNA sequence: TGTGCCAGCAGCACCACCACAGGTGGGGCAACGCAGTATTTT. As protein: CASSTTTGGATQYF. This chain joins TRBV7-8 and TRBJ2-3; TRBD1 might be the D (5 bases). CDR1 and CDR2 (germline): SGHVS, FQNEAQ. The CDR3 spans 14 residues. With 5 bases removed from V and 9 bases from J, the gap between germline ends came to 18 bases.

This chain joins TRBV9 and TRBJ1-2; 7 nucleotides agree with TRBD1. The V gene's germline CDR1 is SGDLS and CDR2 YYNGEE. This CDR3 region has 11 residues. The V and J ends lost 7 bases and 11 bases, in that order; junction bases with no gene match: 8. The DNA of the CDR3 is TGTGCCAGCGAGACCGGACAGGAATACACCTTC. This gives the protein CASETGQEYTF.

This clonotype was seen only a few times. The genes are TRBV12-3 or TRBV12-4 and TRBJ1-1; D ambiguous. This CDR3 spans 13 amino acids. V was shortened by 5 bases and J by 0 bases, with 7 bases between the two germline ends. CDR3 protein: CASSTFMNTEAFF. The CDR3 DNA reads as TGTGCCAGCAGTACATTCATGAACACTGAAGCTTTCTTT.

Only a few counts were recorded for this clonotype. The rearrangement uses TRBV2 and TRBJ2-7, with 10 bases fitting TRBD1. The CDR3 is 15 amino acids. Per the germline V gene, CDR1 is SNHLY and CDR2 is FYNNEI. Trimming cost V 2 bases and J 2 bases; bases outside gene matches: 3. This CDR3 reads CASSETGTGAYEQYF. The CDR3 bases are TGTGCCAGCAGTGAAACGGGGACAGGGGCCTACGAGCAGTACTTC.

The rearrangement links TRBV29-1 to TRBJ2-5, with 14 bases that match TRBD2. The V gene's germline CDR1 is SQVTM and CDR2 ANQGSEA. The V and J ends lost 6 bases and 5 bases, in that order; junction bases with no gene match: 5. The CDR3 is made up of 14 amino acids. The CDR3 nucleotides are TGCAGCGTGACTAGCGGGGGGGCCATGGAGACCCAGTACTTC. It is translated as CSVTSGGAMETQYF.

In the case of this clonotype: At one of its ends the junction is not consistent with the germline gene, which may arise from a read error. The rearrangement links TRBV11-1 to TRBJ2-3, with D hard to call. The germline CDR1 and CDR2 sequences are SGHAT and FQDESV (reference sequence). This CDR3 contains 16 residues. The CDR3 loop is CASRLAAGKDTDTQYF. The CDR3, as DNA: TGTGCCAGCCGCTTAGCTGCCGGAAAAGACACAGATACGCAGTATTTT.

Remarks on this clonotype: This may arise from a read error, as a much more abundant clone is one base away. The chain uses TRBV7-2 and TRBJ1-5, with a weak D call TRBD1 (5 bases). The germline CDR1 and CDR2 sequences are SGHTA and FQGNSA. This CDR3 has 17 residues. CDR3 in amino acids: CACSRGGRWASNQPQHF. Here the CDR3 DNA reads TGTGCCTGCAGCCGGGGGGGGAGGTGGGCTAGCAATCAGCCCCAGCATTTT.

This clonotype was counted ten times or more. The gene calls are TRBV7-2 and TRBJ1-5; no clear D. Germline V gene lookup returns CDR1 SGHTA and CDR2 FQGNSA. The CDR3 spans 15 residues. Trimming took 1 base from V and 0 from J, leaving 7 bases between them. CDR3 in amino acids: CASSLGGYSNQPQHF. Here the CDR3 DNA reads TGTGCCAGCAGCTTAGGGGGTTATAGCAATCAGCCCCAGCATTTT.

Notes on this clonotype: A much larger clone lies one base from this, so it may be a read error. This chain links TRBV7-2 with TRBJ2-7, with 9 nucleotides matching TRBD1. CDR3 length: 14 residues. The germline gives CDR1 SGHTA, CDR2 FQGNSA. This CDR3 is CASSVYRGLYEHYF. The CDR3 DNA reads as TGTGCCAGCAGCGTGTACAGGGGGCTCTACGAGCATTACTTC.

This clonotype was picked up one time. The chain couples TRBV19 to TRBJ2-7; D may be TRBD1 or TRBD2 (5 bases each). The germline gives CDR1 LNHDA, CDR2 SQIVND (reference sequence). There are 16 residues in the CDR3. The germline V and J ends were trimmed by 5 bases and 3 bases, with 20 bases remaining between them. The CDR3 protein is CASSATSGTSRYEQYF. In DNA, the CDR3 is TGTGCCAGTAGTGCTACCTCCGGGACCTCGCGCTACGAGCAGTACTTC.

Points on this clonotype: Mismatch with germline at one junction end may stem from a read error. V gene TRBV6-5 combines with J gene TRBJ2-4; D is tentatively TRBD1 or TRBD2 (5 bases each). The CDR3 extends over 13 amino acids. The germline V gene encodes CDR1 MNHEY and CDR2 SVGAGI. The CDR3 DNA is TGTGACAGCAGACCGGACGGTGGGGGCATTCAGTACTTC. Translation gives CDSRPDGGGIQYF.

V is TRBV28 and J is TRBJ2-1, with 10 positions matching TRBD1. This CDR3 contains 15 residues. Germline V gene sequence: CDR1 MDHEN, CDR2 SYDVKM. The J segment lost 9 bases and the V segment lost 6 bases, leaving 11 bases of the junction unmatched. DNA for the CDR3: TGTGCCAGCAGCCGGGACAGGGGAAGGATTAGTGAGCAGTTCTTC. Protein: CASSRDRGRISEQFF.

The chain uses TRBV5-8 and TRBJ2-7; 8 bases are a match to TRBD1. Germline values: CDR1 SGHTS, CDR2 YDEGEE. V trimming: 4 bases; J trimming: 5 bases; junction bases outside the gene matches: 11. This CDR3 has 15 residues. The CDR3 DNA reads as TGTGCCAGCAGCATCGGACAGGGCGCTCCCCACGAGCAGTACTTC. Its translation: CASSIGQGAPHEQYF. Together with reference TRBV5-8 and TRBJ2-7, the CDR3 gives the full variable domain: EAGVTQSPTHLIKTRGQQATLRCSPISGHTSVYWYQQALGLGLQFLLWYDEGEERNRGNFPPRFSGRQFPNYSSELNVNALELEDSALYLCASSIGQGAPHEQYFGPGTRLTVT.

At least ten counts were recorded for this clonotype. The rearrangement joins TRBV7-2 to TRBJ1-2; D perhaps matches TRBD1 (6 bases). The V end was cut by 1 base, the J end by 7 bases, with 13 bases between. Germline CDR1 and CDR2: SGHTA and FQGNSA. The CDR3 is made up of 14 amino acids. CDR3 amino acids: CASSLVGGGGGYTF. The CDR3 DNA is TGTGCCAGCAGCTTAGTAGGGGGGGGCGGTGGCTACACCTTC.